These 3 T cell receptor beta chains share one sample of origin, sequenced in a study of hypomethylating agent response in myelodysplastic syndrome. TCRdb's table, derived via immunoSEQ multiplex PCR, lists solely in-frame clones and lacks some. The repertoire holds around 4,900 clones, with over 80% as singletons. The sequencing used bone marrow, collected before or after starting hypomethylating agent treatment for myelodysplastic syndrome (not recorded which). The receptors here all came from a human donor with myelodysplastic syndrome.

This chain connects TRBV7-2 to TRBJ1-1, with no clear D. Deletions cut 1 base from V and 6 bases from J, with 6 bases between. CDR1 is SGHTA, CDR2 FQGNSA, per germline. There are 12 residues in the CDR3. This chain's CDR3 is CASSLGTAEAFF. In DNA, the CDR3 is TGTGCCAGCAGCTTAGGGACGGCTGAAGCTTTCTTT.

This chain links TRBV28 with TRBJ1-5; possible D gene TRBD1, 6 bases. Germline V gene lookup returns CDR1 MDHEN and CDR2 SYDVKM. The CDR3 length is 15 residues. The V gene lost 10 bases and the J gene lost 2 bases, with 18 bases spanning the gap. CDR3 DNA: TGTGCCACCAGCCTAGGGGGGGCAGGCAATCAGCCCCAGCATTTT. Translation gives CATSLGGAGNQPQHF.

The V and J genes are TRBV7-9 and TRBJ1-1; D is perhaps TRBD1 (5 bases). The CDR3 totals 15 residues. Germline V CDR1 and CDR2: SEHNR, FQNEAQ (reference sequence). V lost 7 bases to trimming and J lost 2 bases, with 17 bases between them. This CDR3 is CASIPGSGLNTEAFF. The CDR3 DNA is TGTGCCAGCATCCCAGGGAGTGGGCTCAACACTGAAGCTTTCTTT.